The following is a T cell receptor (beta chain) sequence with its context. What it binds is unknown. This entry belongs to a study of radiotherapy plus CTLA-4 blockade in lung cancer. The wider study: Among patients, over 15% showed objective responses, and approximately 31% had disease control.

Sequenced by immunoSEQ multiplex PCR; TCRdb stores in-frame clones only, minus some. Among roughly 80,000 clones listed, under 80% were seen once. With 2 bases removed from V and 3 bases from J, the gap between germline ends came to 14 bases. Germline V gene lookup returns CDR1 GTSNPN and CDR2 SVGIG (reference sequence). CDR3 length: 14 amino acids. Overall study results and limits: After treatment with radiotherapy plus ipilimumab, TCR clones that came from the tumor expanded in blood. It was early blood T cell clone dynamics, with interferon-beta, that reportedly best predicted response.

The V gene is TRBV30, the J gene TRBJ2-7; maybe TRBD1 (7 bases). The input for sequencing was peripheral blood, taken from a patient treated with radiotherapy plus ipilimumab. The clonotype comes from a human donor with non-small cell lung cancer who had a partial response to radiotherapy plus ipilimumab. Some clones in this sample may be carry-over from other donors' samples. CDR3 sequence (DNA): TGTGCCTGGAGTAGGAGGGGGCCCGGCTACGAGCAGTACTTC. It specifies CAWSRRGPGYEQYF.